In its sample, the clone carrying this T cell receptor (beta chain) was seen a few times. With iRepertoire HTBI primers and Arm-PCR of CDR3 regions, TCR beta libraries were built. TCRdb passed the multiplex PCR reads through MiXCR, listing each CDR3 protein once. The table has roughly 500,000 distinct CDR3 sequences, roughly 14% seen once. This sample is drawn from a study of regulatory T cells in long-lasting Graves disease. Time point denoted: newly diagnosed GD, antithyroid drugs for less than 3 months. RNA extracted from PBMCs served as the sequencing template. The CDR3 spans 12 residues. The V and J ends lost 1 base and 15 bases respectively, with 13 bases between them. From germline, CDR1 is SEHNR and CDR2 FQNEAQ (reference sequence). These data are also associated with another study on T cells in Graves' hyperthyroidism and ophthalmopathy.

Material: peripheral blood mononuclear cells (PBMCs), obtained at new diagnosis, from a patient treated with antithyroid drugs. The receptor's source is a young man with Graves disease. The chain couples TRBV7-9 to TRBJ2-1; D gene uncertain. CDR3 DNA sequence: TGTGCCAGCAGCTTAGGCCCCAAGGGCCTGTTCTTC. The encoded protein is CASSLGPKGLFF.